The 14 T cell receptor beta chains below were found in one sample sequenced in a study of T-cell reconstitution after alpha-beta-depleted transplantation in children. The authors prepared the TCRbeta library with unique molecular identifiers. One entry per CDR3 protein results from TCRdb running MiXCR on the PCR reads. Found here are 100,000 to 120,000 distinct CDR3 sequences, approximately 10% of them singletons; the top ten hold 8%. The input for sequencing was PBMCs from the stem cell graft donor, taken from the stem cell graft. The receptors were sampled from a human donor who donated a stem cell graft to a child with acute lymphoblastic leukemia.

This clonotype was counted many times. In nucleotides, the CDR3 is TGCAGTGCTAGGGACAGGGGAAGGCAGCCCCAGCATTTT. It is translated as CSARDRGRQPQHF. The rearrangement joins TRBV20-1 to TRBJ1-5; TRBD1 matches at 9 bases. This CDR3 spans 13 amino acids. In germline, CDR1 is DFQATT, CDR2 SNEGSKA (reference sequence). The V and J ends lost 3 bases and 7 bases, in that order; junction bases with no gene match: 4.

This clonotype was observed at least ten times. DNA of the CDR3: TGTGCCAGCAGTTCCACAGGGCCGGGTCCTCGAGATACGCAGTATTTT. Translation: CASSSTGPGPRDTQYF. The rearrangement joins TRBV25-1 to TRBJ2-3, with D maybe TRBD1 (6 bases). The length of the CDR3 is 16 residues. Trimming took 5 bases from V and 5 from J, leaving 20 bases between them. Looked up from germline, CDR1 is MGHDK and CDR2 is SYGVNS.

This clonotype was seen ten or more times. The J gene is TRBJ2-2, the V gene TRBV15; D uncertain. The V gene lost 0 bases and the J gene lost 5 bases, with 7 bases spanning the gap. This CDR3 spans 14 amino acids. Germline CDR1 is LNHNV and CDR2 is YYDKDF (reference sequence). The CDR3 sequence: CATSRDRWTGELFF. The CDR3 coding sequence is TGTGCCACCAGCAGAGATCGGTGGACCGGGGAGCTGTTTTTT.

This clonotype was seen many times. The chain links TRBV30 to TRBJ1-5, with a possible D match to TRBD1 (6 bases). CDR3 size: 14 residues. Germline V gene sequence: CDR1 GTSNPN, CDR2 SVGIG (reference sequence). V was pared by 2 bases and J by 2 bases, with 10 bases between. CDR3 nucleotide sequence: TGTGCCTGGAGTACAGGGCCCGGCAATCAGCCCCAGCATTTT. Translation: CAWSTGPGNQPQHF.

This clonotype was seen at least ten times. The chain couples TRBV6-5 to TRBJ2-1; no firm D call. The CDR3 length is 14 residues. Deletions cut 5 bases from V and 5 bases from J, with 13 bases between. Germline CDR1 reads MNHEY; CDR2 reads SVGAGI. The CDR3 DNA follows: TGTGCCAGCAGTCCTCGACGGCTTAACAATGAGCAGTTCTTC. Amino acids: CASSPRRLNNEQFF.

At least ten counts were recorded for this clonotype. The chain has TRBV5-1 and TRBJ1-6, with TRBD1 as a possible D gene (5 bases). CDR3 length equals 14 residues. Germline V gene sequence: CDR1 SGHRS, CDR2 YFSETQ. Trimming removed 0 bases at V and 7 bases at J, with 8 bases between. The chain's CDR3 is CASSLEGHNSPLHF. CDR3 sequence (DNA): TGCGCCAGCAGCTTGGAAGGACACAATTCACCCCTCCACTTT.

Comments on this clonotype: Possible read error: a much larger clone is one base away. This chain links TRBV6-6 with TRBJ2-4, with D perhaps TRBD2 (6 bases). V was clipped by 4 bases and J by 12 bases, with 10 bases between them. Germline V CDR1 and CDR2: MNHNY, SVGAGI (reference sequence). The CDR3 length is 11 residues. The CDR3 coding sequence is TGTGCCAGCAGTTTAACTAGCCGTCAGTACTTC. Its translation is CASSLTSRQYF.

This chain uses TRBV29-1 with TRBJ1-2; D gene unclear. Germline V gives CDR1 SQVTM, CDR2 ANQGSEA. The CDR3 consists of 11 residues. Trimming shortened V by 4 bases and J by 6 bases, and 9 bases separated the two germline ends. CDR3 nucleotide sequence: TGCAGCGTTGGGCGGACGGATGGCTACACCTTC. Amino acid sequence: CSVGRTDGYTF.

This clonotype showed up many times. This rearrangement joins TRBV9 to TRBJ2-3; TRBD2 aligns across 8 bases. After removal of 1 base from V and 2 bases from J, the junction contained 3 bases not matched to a gene. CDR3 length equals 15 residues. Germline values: CDR1 SGDLS, CDR2 YYNGEE. The CDR3 sequence is CASSVFSGTTDTQYF. CDR3 nucleotides: TGTGCCAGCAGCGTATTTAGCGGGACCACAGATACGCAGTATTTT. The full variable domain, its missing parts supplied by reference TRBV9 and TRBJ2-3, is DSGVTQTPKHLITATGQRVTLRCSPRSGDLSVYWYQQSLDQGLQFLIQYYNGEERAKGNILERFSAQQFPDLHSELNLSSLELGDSALYFCASSVFSGTTDTQYFGPGTRLTVL.

This clonotype was counted many times. The chain employs TRBV27 and TRBJ1-3; D unresolved. This CDR3 has 16 amino acids. Trimming cost V 5 bases and J 0 bases, with 14 bases left between them. The germline CDR1 and CDR2 sequences are MNHEY and SMNVEV (reference sequence). The CDR3 here is CASSQSRVGSGNTIYF. In nucleotides, the CDR3 is TGTGCCAGCAGTCAGAGTAGAGTTGGCTCTGGAAACACCATATATTTT.

The table lists this clonotype with many counts. The chain couples TRBV10-3 to TRBJ2-5, with 13 positions matching TRBD2. The ends lost 0 bases at V and 4 bases at J; junction bases unmatched: 11. Germline assignment: CDR1 ENHRY and CDR2 SYGVKD. The CDR3 sequence is 19 residues long. The CDR3 region is CAISESIVGTSGIGETQYF. CDR3 bases: TGTGCCATCAGTGAGTCGATCGTGGGGACTAGCGGGATTGGAGAGACCCAGTACTTC.

In its sample, this clonotype was seen many times. This chain uses TRBV7-9 with TRBJ2-7, with D perhaps given as TRBD1 or TRBD2 (5 bases each). Germline-derived CDR1 and CDR2 are SEHNR and FQNEAQ (reference sequence). The CDR3 spans 15 residues. V lost 5 bases, J lost 5 bases, and 19 bases lay in between. This chain's CDR3 is CASSDYYDRGDEQYF. CDR3 DNA: TGTGCCAGCAGCGACTACTACGACAGAGGGGACGAGCAGTACTTC. Full variable domain (rest looked up from reference TRBV7-9 and TRBJ2-7): DTGVSQNPRHKITKRGQNVTFRCDPISEHNRLYWYRQTLGQGPEFLTYFQNEAQLEKSRLLSDRFSAERPKGSFSTLEIQRTEQGDSAMYLCASSDYYDRGDEQYFGPGTRLTVT.

This clonotype was detected ten times or more. The chain carries TRBV27 and TRBJ2-1; D not certain. Trimming left V 7 bases short and J 3 bases short, with 19 bases between. The CDR3 extends over 16 amino acids. Germline V CDR1 and CDR2: MNHEY, SMNVEV (reference sequence). The CDR3 bases are TGTGCCAGCACCTGGGGTTTAGACGGCGACTACAATGAGCAGTTCTTC. It specifies CASTWGLDGDYNEQFF.

This clonotype was counted ten times or more. The chain is built from TRBV10-3 and TRBJ2-1; 9 positions agree with TRBD2. Germline assignment: CDR1 ENHRY and CDR2 SYGVKD. Germline trimming cut 6 bases from V and 2 bases from J; bases unmatched to any gene: 2. The length of the CDR3 is 14 residues. The CDR3 loop is CAIRGGGAYNEQFF. CDR3 DNA: TGTGCCATCAGGGGCGGGGGGGCCTACAATGAGCAGTTCTTC.